This T cell receptor beta chain was found in a study of control samples from healthy donors and cancer patients. Trimming cost V 4 bases and J 4 bases, with 14 bases left between them. The V gene's germline CDR1 is SNHLY and CDR2 FYNNEI. This CDR3 is built from 14 residues. Clones were read by immunoSEQ multiplex PCR, and TCRdb kept only the in-frame ones, dropping some. The sample comprises under 150,000 clones, around 85% of which are singletons, and around 8.2% rests with the top ten. The TCR was taken from a woman in her 30s in good health. The V call is TRBV2, the J call TRBJ2-7, with D possibly being TRBD1 (6 bases). Sequenced material: blood. The CDR3 DNA is TGTGCCAGCAGTGTGGCTTCGGACAGATACGAGCAGTACTTC. Translated: CASSVASDRYEQYF.